The clone carrying this TCR beta chain was observed many times. The antigen is not known. The data derive from a study of Graves' ophthalmopathy and Graves' hyperthyroidism. Disease in donors with ophthalmopathy had moderate-to-severe activity, CAS ≥3, NOSPECS ≥4 and under 3 months' duration. PBMCs came from approximately 10 ml of fresh peripheral blood. The length of the CDR3 is 14 residues. Trimming took off 5 bases at V and 1 base at J, with 11 bases between the two ends. CDR1 is LNHDA and CDR2 is SQIVND in the germline V gene (reference sequence). Study results and caveats: In separating ophthalmopathy from stable hyperthyroidism, a 13-signature model achieved about 90% sensitivity and around 80% specificity.

CDR3 regions of TCR beta were amplified from RNA transcripts. The authors performed first-round RT-PCR with HTBI primers and then a second-round multiplex PCR. TCRdb processed the multiplex PCR reads anew with MiXCR; each CDR3 protein has one entry. Of under 350,000 distinct CDR3 sequences listed, about a sixth are singletons. The sample comprised peripheral blood. The chain joins TRBV19 to TRBJ1-1; perhaps TRBD1 as D (6 bases). The source of this sequence is an adult man with Graves' ophthalmopathy. The CDR3 DNA reads as TGTGCCAGTAGTCGGACAGTTAAGAACACTGAAGCTTTCTTT. This encodes CASSRTVKNTEAFF.